The next 12 T cell receptor beta chains were all read from a single sample in a study of T cells in Graves' hyperthyroidism and ophthalmopathy (dated by TCRdb to between 2017 and 2020). Libraries were constructed by multiplex PCR. Instrument on record: Illumina HiSeq 2000. Amplification of TCR beta CDR3 regions was carried out from RNA transcripts. The TCR CDR3 was subjected to a first round of RT-PCR using the HTBI primer set and the Qiagen OneStep RT-PCR kit. TCRdb reanalyzed the raw reads on its own, using fastp at Q25 for trimming and MiXCR for clone calling, and kept in-frame beta chains. When rows share a CDR3 protein, they turn into one entry using the most common DNA and genes. The sample data list hundreds of thousands of distinct CDR3 sequences, and 38% of these were observed just once. The top ten clonotypes cover roughly 8.3% of the sample. Sequenced sample: blood. The origin of the receptors is a man aged 18 to 29 with Graves' hyperthyroidism.

This clonotype has a count of ten or more. The gene calls are TRBV14 and TRBJ2-7; D is perhaps TRBD1 (6 bases). Trimming pared 1 base from V and 3 bases from J, leaving 16 bases between. Germline CDR1 and CDR2: SGHDN and FVKESK. CDR3 size: 16 residues. The CDR3 here is CASSQGGTRGFYEQYF. The CDR3 region has the DNA TGTGCCAGCAGCCAAGGAGGGACAAGGGGATTCTACGAGCAGTACTTC.

Regarding this clonotype: Just one base apart from a much larger clone, this may be a read error. The chain couples TRBV7-9 to TRBJ1-1; 10 bases match TRBD1. This CDR3 contains 13 residues. Looked up from germline, CDR1 is SEHNR and CDR2 is FQNEAQ (reference sequence). Trimming removed 7 bases from V and 3 bases from J; junction bases left unmatched: 2. As DNA, the CDR3 is TGTGCCAGCACCGGGACAGGGGACACTGAAGCTTTCTTT. This gives the protein CASTGTGDTEAFF.

This sequence joins TRBV12-3 or TRBV12-4 and TRBJ2-7; D not certain. Trimming shortened V by 6 bases and J by 2 bases, and 11 bases separated the two germline ends. The CDR3 is made up of 13 amino acids. The CDR3 coding sequence is TGTGCCAGCAGACGGACGGAAACCTACGAGCAGTACTTC. This sequence encodes CASRRTETYEQYF.

Of note for this clonotype: A much larger clone lies a single base off, so this may be a read error. The DNA for the CDR3 is TGCGGTGCTAGCATGGAGGCGGGAAACACTGAAGCTTTCTTT. It encodes CGASMEAGNTEAFF. The chain carries TRBV20-1 and TRBJ1-1; D call uncertain. The CDR3 totals 14 residues. CDR1 is DFQATT and CDR2 is SNEGSKA in the germline V gene (reference sequence).

Concerning this clonotype: A much more abundant neighbour one base away suggests this may be a read error. The V and J genes are TRBV25-1 and TRBJ1-3; D call uncertain. CDR3 length: 16 amino acids. The germline V gene encodes CDR1 MGHDK and CDR2 SYGVNS. CDR3 in amino acids: CASSTDRIEDGNTMYF. Written as DNA, the CDR3 is TGTGCCAGCAGTACCGACCGGATTGAGGACGGAAACACCATGTATTTT.

This clonotype appeared many times. V and J are TRBV7-2 and TRBJ2-7; 7 bases line up with TRBD2. The CDR3 is made up of 12 amino acids. V lost 8 bases and J lost 6; bases outside the gene matches: 7. Germline V CDR1 and CDR2: SGHTA, FQGNSA. CDR3 nucleotide sequence: TGTGCCAGCGGGGGAGGGGACGGCGAGCAGTACTTC. Its protein product is CASGGGDGEQYF.

In its sample, this clonotype was seen many times. The gene calls are TRBV19 and TRBJ1-2; D unclear. The CDR3 is 16 residues long. The V end was cut by 7 bases, the J end by 4 bases, with 22 bases between. Germline V lookup: CDR1 LNHDA, CDR2 SQIVND (reference sequence). The CDR3 spells CASTDYGTDVFYGYTF. In DNA form, the CDR3 reads TGTGCCAGTACCGACTATGGTACGGACGTTTTCTATGGCTACACCTTC.

This clonotype has just a few counts. This rearrangement joins TRBV29-1 to TRBJ2-1, with TRBD1 matching over 9 bases. Per the germline V gene, CDR1 is SQVTM and CDR2 is ANQGSEA. V lost 4 bases, J lost 8 bases, and 0 bases stayed unmatched. This CDR3 is built from 11 residues. In DNA, the CDR3 is TGCAGCGTTGGGACAGGGGATGAGCAGTTCTTC. Translated, it gives CSVGTGDEQFF.

This chain joins TRBV7-2 and TRBJ1-3, with unresolved D. Germline CDR1 SGHTA, CDR2 FQGNSA. The V and J ends lost 8 bases and 0 bases respectively, with 11 bases between them. The CDR3 loop spans 14 amino acids. In DNA form, the CDR3 reads TGTGCCAGCGAGGCAGGCATCTCTGGAAACACCATATATTTT. It codes for CASEAGISGNTIYF.

The chain joins TRBV9 to TRBJ2-5; D is perhaps TRBD1 (6 bases). Between the trimmed V and J ends, which lost 4 bases and 3 bases, there was a span of 13 bases. Germline loops: CDR1 SGDLS, CDR2 YYNGEE. There are 14 residues in the CDR3. CDR3 coding DNA: TGTGCCAGCAGCCACCCGGCAGGGGAAGAGACCCAGTACTTC. Its protein product is CASSHPAGEETQYF.

This clonotype was recorded many times. The chain joins TRBV15 to TRBJ1-5; TRBD1 is a possible D gene (6 bases). Trimming took off 0 bases at V and 6 bases at J, with 12 bases between the two ends. Germline V gives CDR1 LNHNV, CDR2 YYDKDF (reference sequence). The CDR3 sequence is 15 residues long. CDR3 residues: CATSRDEGGGQPQHF. The CDR3 DNA sequence: TGTGCCACCAGCAGAGATGAGGGGGGCGGTCAGCCCCAGCATTTT. Supplemented by reference TRBV15 and TRBJ1-5, the full variable domain reads DAMVIQNPRYQVTQFGKPVTLSCSQTLNHNVMYWYQQKSSQAPKLLFHYYDKDFNNEADTPDNFQSRRPNTSFCFLDIRSPGLGDTAMYLCATSRDEGGGQPQHFGDGTRLSIL.

V usage is TRBV11-2 and J usage is TRBJ2-7; unclear D gene. Per the germline V gene, CDR1 is SGHAT and CDR2 is FQNNGV. V shed 0 bases and J shed 1 base, with 10 bases lying between them. The CDR3 totals 15 residues. Here the CDR3 reads CASSLEGSPSYEQYF. CDR3 coding DNA: TGTGCCAGCAGCTTAGAAGGCAGTCCGTCCTACGAGCAGTACTTC.